These 14 T cell receptor beta chains were sequenced from one sample in a study of control samples from healthy donors and cancer patients. Some clones are missing from TCRdb's copy, which holds only in-frame ones; the method was immunoSEQ multiplex PCR. The sample records about 180,000 clones, just over 90% being singletons. Sequencing was done on a sample of blood. The receptors were gathered from a man between 25 and 39 years old in good health.

J is TRBJ2-7 and V is TRBV5-1; 9 nucleotides agree with TRBD1. CDR1 SGHRS and CDR2 YFSETQ come from the germline V gene. V shed 4 bases and J 4 bases; nucleotides not matched to a gene: 6. This CDR3 is built from 14 residues. The CDR3 DNA reads as TGCGCCAGCAGCCCGACAGGGGGTCCTTACGAGCAGTACTTC. Amino acids: CASSPTGGPYEQYF.

DNA for the CDR3: TGTGCCAGCTCGATCTCCCCGGACTCCACCTACGAGCAGTACTTC. Its translation: CASSISPDSTYEQYF. The J gene is TRBJ2-7, the V gene TRBV27; D may be TRBD2 (5 bases). The CDR3 consists of 15 residues. Germline CDR1 is MNHEY and CDR2 is SMNVEV (reference sequence). Trimming shortened V by 8 bases and J by 2 bases, and 19 bases separated the two germline ends.

The V call is TRBV9, the J call TRBJ1-4; D unresolved. Germline values: CDR1 SGDLS, CDR2 YYNGEE. This CDR3 contains 16 residues. V was shortened by 2 bases and J by 7 bases, with 18 bases between the two germline ends. The CDR3 here is CASSVGPGPGSEKLFF. CDR3 nucleotide sequence: TGTGCCAGCAGCGTTGGACCGGGCCCCGGATCTGAAAAACTGTTTTTT.

The chain combines TRBV3-1 (or the pseudogene TRBV3-2) with TRBJ2-7, with 8 bases matching TRBD1. Germline lookup yields CDR1 LGHDT and CDR2 YNNKEL (reference sequence). The CDR3 totals 15 residues. V was clipped by 1 base and J by 3 bases; unmatched bases: 5. The CDR3 sequence is CASSQGTGPFYEQYF. For the CDR3, the DNA is TGTGCCAGCAGCCAAGGGACAGGGCCATTCTACGAGCAGTACTTC.

This clone was observed a handful of times. The chain links TRBV7-2 to TRBJ2-1; 7 bases line up with TRBD2. Germline loops: CDR1 SGHTA, CDR2 FQGNSA. The CDR3 is made up of 17 amino acids. Trimming removed 1 base from V and 2 bases from J; junction bases left unmatched: 8. The CDR3 DNA sequence: TGTGCCAGCAGCTTAGTTGGTCTAGCGGCCCCCTACAATGAGCAGTTCTTC. It translates to CASSLVGLAAPYNEQFF.

The chain has TRBV2 and TRBJ1-5, with D possibly being TRBD1 (5 bases). Trimming stripped 6 bases from V and 7 bases from J, with 22 bases between. The length of the CDR3 is 16 residues. Germline CDR1 SNHLY, CDR2 FYNNEI. CDR3 sequence (DNA): TGTGCCAGCAGCGCTCTCGGGGACCCGGGTGGCCAGCCCCAGCATTTT. Its protein is CASSALGDPGGQPQHF.

In its sample, this clone was seen once. The rearrangement uses TRBV6-5 and TRBJ1-4, with TRBD1 matching over 7 bases. J lost 5 bases, V lost 7 bases, and 4 bases had no gene match. The CDR3 is made up of 13 amino acids. Germline V lookup: CDR1 MNHEY, CDR2 SVGAGI. The CDR3 reads CASMNRGNEKLFF. CDR3 nucleotides: TGTGCCAGCATGAACAGGGGAAATGAAAAACTGTTTTTT.

The rearrangement links TRBV30 to TRBJ2-5; D remains unclear. The CDR3 spans 13 residues. V dropped 5 bases and J dropped 1 base, with 11 bases sitting between them. Germline CDR1 is GTSNPN and CDR2 is SVGIG (reference sequence). The CDR3 DNA is TGTGCCTGGCTTGGACGGTTCCAAGAGACCCAGTACTTC. As protein: CAWLGRFQETQYF.

The V call is TRBV11-2, the J call TRBJ2-6; D uncertain. This CDR3 contains 14 residues. Between the trimmed V and J ends, which lost 6 bases and 4 bases, there was a span of 10 bases. The germline gives CDR1 SGHAT, CDR2 FQNNGV. The CDR3: CASSPLGGANVLTF. As DNA, the CDR3 is TGTGCCAGCAGTCCCTTGGGGGGGGCCAACGTCCTGACTTTC.

The chain links TRBV5-5 to TRBJ2-1, with 10 nucleotides matching TRBD1. V shed 7 bases and J 4 bases; nucleotides not matched to a gene: 11. The CDR3 has 16 residues. In germline, CDR1 is SGHKS, CDR2 YYEKEE (reference sequence). This chain's CDR3 is CASGSRWGQGYNEQFF. CDR3 nucleotides: TGTGCCAGCGGCTCAAGATGGGGACAGGGGTACAATGAGCAGTTCTTC.

The CDR3 region is CASSYVGAHEQYF. In DNA form, the CDR3 reads TGTGCCAGCAGTTATGTGGGGGCCCACGAGCAGTACTTC. This chain connects TRBV6-5 to TRBJ2-7; tentative D call: TRBD1 (6 bases). The CDR3 has 13 amino acids. The ends were cut back, 3 bases at V and 5 bases at J, with 11 bases in the middle. CDR1 and CDR2 (germline): MNHEY, SVGAGI.

This rearrangement joins TRBV2 to TRBJ1-6; D is undetermined. Germline CDR1 is SNHLY and CDR2 is FYNNEI. CDR3 size: 14 residues. The ends were cut back, 3 bases at V and 14 bases at J, with 17 bases in the middle. The CDR3 sequence: CASSEREARGTLHF. The DNA for the CDR3 is TGTGCCAGCAGTGAGAGGGAGGCCCGAGGGACCCTCCACTTT.

On this clone itself: Other DNA sequences in the sample encode the same CDR3. The rearrangement uses TRBV10-1 and TRBJ2-7; D not certain. The CDR3 extends over 13 amino acids. Trimming cost V 0 bases and J 4 bases, with 7 bases left between them. Germline values: CDR1 WNHNN, CDR2 SYGVQD (reference sequence). This CDR3 reads CASSESGSYEQYF. CDR3 bases: TGCGCCAGCAGTGAGTCAGGATCTTACGAGCAGTACTTC.

This rearrangement joins TRBV19 to TRBJ2-2, with 9 positions matching TRBD2. The CDR3 has 15 residues. CDR1 is LNHDA, CDR2 SQIVND, per germline (reference sequence). Trimming at V came to 6 bases and at J to 7 bases, leaving 9 bases not matched to a gene. The CDR3 sequence: CASSLKRGAIGELFF. The CDR3 DNA is TGTGCCAGTAGCCTTAAGCGGGGGGCGATCGGGGAGCTGTTTTTT.